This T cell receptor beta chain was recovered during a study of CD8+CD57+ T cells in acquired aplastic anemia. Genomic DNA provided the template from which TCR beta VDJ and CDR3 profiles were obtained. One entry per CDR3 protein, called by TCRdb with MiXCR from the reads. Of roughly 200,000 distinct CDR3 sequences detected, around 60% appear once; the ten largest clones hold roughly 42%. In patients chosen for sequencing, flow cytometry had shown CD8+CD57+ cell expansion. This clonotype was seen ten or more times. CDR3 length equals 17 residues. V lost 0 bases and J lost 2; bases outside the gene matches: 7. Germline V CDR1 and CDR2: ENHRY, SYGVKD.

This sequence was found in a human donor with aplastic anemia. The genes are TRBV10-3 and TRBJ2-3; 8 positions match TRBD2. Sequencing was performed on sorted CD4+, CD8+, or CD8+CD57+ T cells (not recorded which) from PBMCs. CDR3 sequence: CAISESKFGGATDTQYF. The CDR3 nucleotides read TGTGCCATCAGTGAGTCGAAGTTCGGGGGGGCCACAGATACGCAGTATTTT.